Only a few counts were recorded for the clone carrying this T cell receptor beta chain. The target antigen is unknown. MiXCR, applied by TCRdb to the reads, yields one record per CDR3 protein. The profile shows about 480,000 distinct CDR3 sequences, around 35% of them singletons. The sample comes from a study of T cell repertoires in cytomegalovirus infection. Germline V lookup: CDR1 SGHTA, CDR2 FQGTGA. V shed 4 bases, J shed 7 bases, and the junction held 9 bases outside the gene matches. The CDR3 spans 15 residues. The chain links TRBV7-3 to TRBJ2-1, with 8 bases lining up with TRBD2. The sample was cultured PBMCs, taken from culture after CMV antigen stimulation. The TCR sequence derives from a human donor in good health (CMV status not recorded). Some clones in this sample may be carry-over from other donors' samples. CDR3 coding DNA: TGTGCCAGCAGCTACCAAGCGGGAGAGGGTAATGAGCAGTTCTTC. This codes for CASSYQAGEGNEQFF.